This T cell receptor beta chain was captured in a study of TIL therapy for anti-PD-1-resistant metastatic lung cancer. Study-wide context: Progressing patients received lymphodepletion, expanded TIL infusion and IL-2. Tumors carried a median roughly 1.5 non-synonymous mutations per megabase.

This clone was counted a single time. This was the immunoSEQ v3 assay. Only in-frame clones appear in the TCRdb table, and some are missing; sequencing was by immunoSEQ multiplex PCR. The sample shows 9,500 to 15,000 clones, over 70% of them seen only once. Time point given: pre-treatment sample, taken before nivolumab and TIL therapy. The CDR3 is made up of 13 amino acids. V lost 0 bases, J lost 2 bases, and 1 base lay in between. Germline CDR1 ENHRY, CDR2 SYGVKD. This chain links TRBV10-3 with TRBJ2-2; D is uncertain. The origin of this receptor is a person between 30 and 80 years old with non-small cell lung cancer. The specimen comprised blood, sampled at baseline. CDR3 amino acids: CAISESNTGELFF. The DNA for the CDR3 is TGTGCCATCAGTGAGTCAAACACCGGGGAGCTGTTTTTT.